There are a few counts of the clone carrying this T cell receptor (beta chain). For the second PCR, which ran for about 7 to 11 cycles, a sample-barcoded 5' primer and a J-beta primer mix were used. TCRdb redid the calling of the 5' RACE reads with MiXCR, one entry per CDR3 protein. This table holds 1.8 million or so distinct CDR3 sequences, approximately 40% found once. This sample was taken from a study of blood T cells in healthy people across ages. In germline, CDR1 is MNHEY, CDR2 SVGEGT. The CDR3 runs 14 residues. Trimming shortened V by 6 bases and J by 6 bases, and 16 bases separated the two germline ends.

The rearrangement links TRBV6-2 or TRBV6-3 to TRBJ2-3, with D possibly being TRBD1 (5 bases). The source of this sequence is a human donor in good health. The specimen was blood. CDR3 coding DNA: TGTGCCAGCAGCTCAAGACAGCCCAGGGATACGCAGTATTTT. It translates to CASSSRQPRDTQYF.